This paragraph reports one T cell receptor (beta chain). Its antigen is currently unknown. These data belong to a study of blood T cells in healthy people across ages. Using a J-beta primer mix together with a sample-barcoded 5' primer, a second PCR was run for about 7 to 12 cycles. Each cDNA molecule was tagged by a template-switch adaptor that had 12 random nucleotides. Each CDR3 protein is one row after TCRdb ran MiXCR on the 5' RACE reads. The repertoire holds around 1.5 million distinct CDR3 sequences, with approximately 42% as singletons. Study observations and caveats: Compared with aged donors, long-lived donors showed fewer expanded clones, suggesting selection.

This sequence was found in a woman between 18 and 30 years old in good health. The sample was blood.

The CDR3 DNA follows: TGTGCCACCAGCAGAAGACAGGGGGAAGGCAATGAGCAGTTCTTC. Translating it yields CATSRRQGEGNEQFF. The gene calls are TRBV15 and TRBJ2-1; 9 nucleotides align to TRBD1. The germline gives CDR1 LNHNV, CDR2 YYDKDF (reference sequence). The CDR3 has 15 residues. V shed 2 bases and J 6 bases; nucleotides not matched to a gene: 5.